What follows is one T cell receptor (beta chain) and its context. TCR beta CDR3 regions were amplified from RNA. First-round RT-PCR of the TCR CDR3 relied on the HTBI primer set. TCRdb processed the multiplex PCR reads anew with MiXCR; each CDR3 protein has one entry. The table lists about 660,000 distinct CDR3 sequences, 45% of them singletons, with 6.5% to 9% in the top ten. Patients having uncontrolled infection, another autoimmune disease, pregnancy or lactation were not included. The data originate from a study of T cells in Graves' hyperthyroidism and ophthalmopathy. The clonotype comes from an adult man with Graves' disease, either hyperthyroidism or ophthalmopathy (not recorded which). Input material: peripheral blood or thyroid tissue (not recorded which).

CDR3: CASKDSHTEAFF. Here the CDR3 DNA reads TGTGCCAGCAAGGATTCGCACACTGAAGCTTTCTTT. V is TRBV6-1 and J is TRBJ1-1; the D is unclear. The CDR3 is 12 residues long. Germline assignment: CDR1 MNHNS and CDR2 SASEGT. Trimming took off 7 bases at V and 3 bases at J, with 9 bases between the two ends.